Each of the 2 T cell receptor beta chains below was sequenced from the same sample in a study of identical twins. One entry per CDR3 protein results from TCRdb running MiXCR on the 5' RACE reads. The sample has around 670,000 distinct CDR3 sequences; roughly 6% are singletons. The sample consisted of naive T cells sorted from blood. The receptor source for this set is a young man in good health.

At least ten counts were recorded for this clonotype. The rearrangement uses TRBV3-1 and TRBJ1-1; possible D gene TRBD1, 6 bases. V gave up 1 base and J gave up 0 bases, with 6 bases separating them. The CDR3 is made up of 14 amino acids. From germline, CDR1 is LGHDT and CDR2 YNNKEL (reference sequence). Here the CDR3 reads CASSQGTVNTEAFF. As DNA, the CDR3 is TGTGCCAGCAGCCAAGGGACAGTGAACACTGAAGCTTTCTTT.

This clonotype came up many times. V and J are TRBV28 and TRBJ2-1; a possible D gene is TRBD1 (6 bases). Germline lookup yields CDR1 MDHEN and CDR2 SYDVKM. The CDR3 runs to 13 residues. V shed 6 bases and J shed 4 bases, with 10 bases lying between them. CDR3: CASRNRAYNEQFF. The CDR3 bases are TGTGCCAGCAGAAACAGGGCATACAATGAGCAGTTCTTC.